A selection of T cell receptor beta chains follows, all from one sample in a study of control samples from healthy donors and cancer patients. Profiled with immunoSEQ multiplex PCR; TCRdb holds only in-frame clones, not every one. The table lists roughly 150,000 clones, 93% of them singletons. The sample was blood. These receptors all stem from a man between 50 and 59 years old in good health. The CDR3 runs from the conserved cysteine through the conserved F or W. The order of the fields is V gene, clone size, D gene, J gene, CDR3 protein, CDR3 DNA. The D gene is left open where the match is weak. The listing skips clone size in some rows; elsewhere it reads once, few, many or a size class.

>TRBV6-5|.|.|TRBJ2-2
CASSYQGYRAGELFF
TGTGCCAGCAGTTATCAGGGCTACAGGGCCGGGGAGCTGTTTTTT
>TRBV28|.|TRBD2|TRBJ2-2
CASSWEGGTGELFF
TGTGCCAGCAGTTGGGAGGGCGGCACCGGGGAGCTGTTTTTT
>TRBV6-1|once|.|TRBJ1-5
CASSEFGGFNQPQHF
TGTGCCAGCAGTGAATTTGGGGGGTTCAATCAGCCCCAGCATTTT
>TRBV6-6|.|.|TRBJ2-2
CASSPVGRITGELFF
TGTGCCAGCAGTCCAGTAGGGAGAATCACCGGGGAGCTGTTTTTT
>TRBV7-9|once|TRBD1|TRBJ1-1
CASSTGTGSGWDTEAFF
TGTGCCAGCAGCACTGGGACAGGGAGTGGATGGGACACTGAAGCTTTCTTT
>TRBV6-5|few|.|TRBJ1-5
CASTGEGGQPQHF
TGTGCCAGCACTGGGGAGGGGGGTCAGCCCCAGCATTTT
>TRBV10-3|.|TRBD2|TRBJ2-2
CAINRGLAGDTGELFF
TGTGCCATAAACAGGGGACTAGCGGGAGACACCGGGGAGCTGTTTTTT
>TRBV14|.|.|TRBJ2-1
CASSQVLRGYNEQFF
TGTGCCAGCAGCCAAGTTCTCAGGGGATACAATGAGCAGTTCTTC
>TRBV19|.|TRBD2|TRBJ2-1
CASSPMGLAGTYNEQFF
TGTGCCAGTAGTCCAATGGGGCTAGCGGGTACCTACAATGAGCAGTTCTTC
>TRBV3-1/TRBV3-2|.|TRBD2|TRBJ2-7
CASSQASGEQYF
TGTGCCAGCAGCCAAGCTAGCGGCGAGCAGTACTTC
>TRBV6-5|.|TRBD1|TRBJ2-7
CASSTQDRVHEQYF
TGTGCCAGCAGTACGCAGGACAGGGTCCACGAGCAGTACTTC
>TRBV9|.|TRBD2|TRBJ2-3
CASSDSGRTDTQYF
TGTGCCAGCAGCGATTCCGGGAGGACAGATACGCAGTATTTT
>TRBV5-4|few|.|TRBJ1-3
CAYEKNSGNTIYF
TGTGCCTATGAGAAAAACTCTGGAAACACCATATATTTT
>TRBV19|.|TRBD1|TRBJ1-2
CASSARQGAGHSNYGYTF
TGTGCCAGTAGTGCACGACAGGGGGCGGGACACTCGAACTATGGCTACACCTTC
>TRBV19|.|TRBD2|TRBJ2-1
CASRIAGANEQFF
TGTGCCAGTAGGATAGCGGGCGCAAATGAGCAGTTCTTC
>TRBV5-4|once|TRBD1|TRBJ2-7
CASSYAGTGTHEQYF
TGTGCCAGCAGCTATGCCGGGACAGGGACCCACGAGCAGTACTTC
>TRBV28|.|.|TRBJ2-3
CASSLLRNNPGGTQYF
TGTGCCAGCAGTTTATTACGCAACAACCCGGGCGGTACGCAGTATTTT
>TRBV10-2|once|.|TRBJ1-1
CASSFTAGGLTEAFF
TGCGCCAGCAGTTTTACTGCCGGGGGGCTTACTGAAGCTTTCTTT
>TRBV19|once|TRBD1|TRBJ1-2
CASIRTGVSPNYGYTF
TGTGCCAGTATCCGGACAGGGGTTAGTCCTAACTATGGCTACACCTTC
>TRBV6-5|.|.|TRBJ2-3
CASSPQGIGTDTQYF
TGTGCCAGCTCCCCCCAAGGGATCGGGACAGATACGCAGTATTTT
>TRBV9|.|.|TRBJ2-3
CASSARGTDTQYF
TGTGCCAGCAGCGCAAGGGGAACGGATACGCAGTATTTT
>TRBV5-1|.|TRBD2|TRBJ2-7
CASSLGGLGSYEQYF
TGCGCCAGCAGCTTGGGGGGACTAGGATCCTACGAGCAGTACTTC
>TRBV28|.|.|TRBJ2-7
CASSFKGYEQYF
TGTGCCAGCAGTTTTAAGGGCTACGAGCAGTACTTC
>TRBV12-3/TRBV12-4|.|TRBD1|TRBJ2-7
CASNLDRAYEQYF
TGTGCCAGCAACCTCGACAGGGCCTACGAGCAGTACTTC
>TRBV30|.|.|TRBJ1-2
CAWSWNRASYGYTF
TGTGCCTGGAGTTGGAACAGAGCCTCCTATGGCTACACCTTC
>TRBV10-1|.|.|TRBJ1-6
CASSELGSPGPLAPLHF
TGCGCCAGCAGTGAACTAGGCTCACCCGGCCCCTTGGCACCCCTCCACTTT
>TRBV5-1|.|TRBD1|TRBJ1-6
CASSSFDREGSPLHF
TGCGCCAGCAGCTCCTTCGACAGGGAGGGTTCACCCCTCCACTTT
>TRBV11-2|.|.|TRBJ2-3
CASSLTGYDTQYF
TGTGCCAGCAGCCTTACAGGGTACGATACGCAGTATTTT